This T cell receptor (beta chain) appears in the sequencing data of a study of OX40 agonist ivuxolimab in advanced cancers. The CDR3 is 14 amino acids. Germline V lookup: CDR1 PRHDT, CDR2 FYEKMQ (reference sequence). Unmatched junction bases numbered 0, after V lost 0 bases and J lost 1 base. Worth noting for this clone: Other DNA sequences in the sample encode the same CDR3.

TCRdb's copy holds only in-frame clones and misses some; the assay was immunoSEQ multiplex PCR. The repertoire holds approximately 76,000 clones, with roughly 90% as singletons. The TCR sequence derives from an adult with an advanced solid tumor such as melanoma, head and neck, liver or kidney cancer. Sequencing used CD4+ or CD8+ T cells sorted from blood, obtained in a trial of the OX40 agonist ivuxolimab. This chain connects TRBV13 to TRBJ2-7, with TRBD1 identical over 7 bases. For the CDR3, the DNA is TGTGCCAGCAGCTTAGGCAGGGGGTCCTACGAGCAGTACTTC. Its protein is CASSLGRGSYEQYF.